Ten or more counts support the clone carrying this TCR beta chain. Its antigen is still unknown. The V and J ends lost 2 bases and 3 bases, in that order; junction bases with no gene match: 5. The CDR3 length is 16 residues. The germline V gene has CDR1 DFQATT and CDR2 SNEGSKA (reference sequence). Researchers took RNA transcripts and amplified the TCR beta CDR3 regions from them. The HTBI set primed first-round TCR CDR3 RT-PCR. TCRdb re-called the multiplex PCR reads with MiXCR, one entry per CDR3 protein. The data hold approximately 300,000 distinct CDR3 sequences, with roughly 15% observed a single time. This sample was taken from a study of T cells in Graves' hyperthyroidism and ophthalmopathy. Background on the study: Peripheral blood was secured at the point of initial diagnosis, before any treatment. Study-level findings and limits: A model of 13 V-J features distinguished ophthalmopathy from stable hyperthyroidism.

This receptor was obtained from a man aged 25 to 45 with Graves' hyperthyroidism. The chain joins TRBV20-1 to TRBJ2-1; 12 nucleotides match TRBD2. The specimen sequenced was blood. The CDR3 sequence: CSARPWTSGVYNEQFF. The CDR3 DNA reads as TGCAGTGCTAGACCATGGACTAGCGGGGTCTACAATGAGCAGTTCTTC.